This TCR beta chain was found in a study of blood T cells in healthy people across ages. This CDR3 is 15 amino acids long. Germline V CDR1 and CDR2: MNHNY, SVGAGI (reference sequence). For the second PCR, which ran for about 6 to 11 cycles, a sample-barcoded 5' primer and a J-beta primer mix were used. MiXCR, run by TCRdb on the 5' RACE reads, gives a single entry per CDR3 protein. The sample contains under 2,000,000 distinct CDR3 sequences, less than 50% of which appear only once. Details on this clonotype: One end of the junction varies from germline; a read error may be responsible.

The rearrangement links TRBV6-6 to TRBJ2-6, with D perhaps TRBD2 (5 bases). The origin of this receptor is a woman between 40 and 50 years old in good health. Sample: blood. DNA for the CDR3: TGTGCCAGCAGGACTAAGGGCGCTGGGGTCAACGTCCTGACTTTC. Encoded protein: CASRTKGAGVNVLTF.